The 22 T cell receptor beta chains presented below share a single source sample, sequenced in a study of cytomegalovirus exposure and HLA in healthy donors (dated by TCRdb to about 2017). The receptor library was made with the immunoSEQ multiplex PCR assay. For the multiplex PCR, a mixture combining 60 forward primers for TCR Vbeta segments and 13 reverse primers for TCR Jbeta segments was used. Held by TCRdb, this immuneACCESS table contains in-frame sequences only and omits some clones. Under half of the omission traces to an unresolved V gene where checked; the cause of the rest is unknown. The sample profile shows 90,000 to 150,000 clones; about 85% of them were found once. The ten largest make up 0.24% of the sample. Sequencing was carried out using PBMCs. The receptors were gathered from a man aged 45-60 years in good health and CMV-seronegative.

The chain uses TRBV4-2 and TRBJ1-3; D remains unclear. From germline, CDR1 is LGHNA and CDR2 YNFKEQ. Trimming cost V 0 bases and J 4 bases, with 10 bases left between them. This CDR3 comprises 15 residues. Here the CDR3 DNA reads TGTGCCAGCAGCCAAGATCCCCACAGCGGAAACACCATATATTTT. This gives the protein CASSQDPHSGNTIYF.

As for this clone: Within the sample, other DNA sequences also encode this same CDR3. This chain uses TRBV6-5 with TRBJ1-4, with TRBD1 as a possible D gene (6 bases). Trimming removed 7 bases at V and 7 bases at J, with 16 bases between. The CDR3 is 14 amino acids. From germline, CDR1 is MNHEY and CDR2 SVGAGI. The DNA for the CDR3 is TGTGCCAGCAATACCGACAGGCGGCTTGAAAAACTGTTTTTT. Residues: CASNTDRRLEKLFF.

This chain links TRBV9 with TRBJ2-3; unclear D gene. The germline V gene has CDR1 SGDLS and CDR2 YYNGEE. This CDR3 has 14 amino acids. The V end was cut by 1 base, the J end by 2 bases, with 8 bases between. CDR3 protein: CASSVNLYTDTQYF. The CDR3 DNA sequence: TGTGCCAGCAGCGTAAATCTTTACACAGATACGCAGTATTTT.

The CDR3 coding sequence is TGTGCCAGCAGCCCGCGGGACAGTCTCACCCAGAACACCGGGGAGCTGTTTTTT. Translating gives CASSPRDSLTQNTGELFF. The V and J genes are TRBV14 and TRBJ2-2; a weak D match, TRBD1 (7 bases). Trimming shortened V by 4 bases and J by 1 base, and 19 bases separated the two germline ends. Germline V gene sequence: CDR1 SGHDN, CDR2 FVKESK. The CDR3 is made up of 18 amino acids.

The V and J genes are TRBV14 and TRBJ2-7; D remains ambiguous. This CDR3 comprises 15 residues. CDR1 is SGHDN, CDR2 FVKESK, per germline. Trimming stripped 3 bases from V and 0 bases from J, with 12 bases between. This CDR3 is CASSQSPPSSYEQYF. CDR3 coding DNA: TGTGCCAGCAGCCAGTCTCCCCCTAGCTCCTACGAGCAGTACTTC.

In DNA form, the CDR3 reads TGTGCCAGCAGCCGGATAGCGGGAGGACAGGAGACCCAGTACTTC. Its protein is CASSRIAGGQETQYF. The genes are TRBV6-5 and TRBJ2-5, with 10 bases identical to TRBD2. Germline lookup yields CDR1 MNHEY and CDR2 SVGAGI. V lost 6 bases, J lost 5 bases, and 9 bases stayed unmatched. The CDR3 has 15 residues.

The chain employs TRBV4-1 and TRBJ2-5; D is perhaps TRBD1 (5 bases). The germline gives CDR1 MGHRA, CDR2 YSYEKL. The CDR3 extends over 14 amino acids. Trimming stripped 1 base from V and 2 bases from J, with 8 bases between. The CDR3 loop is CASSQARQQETQYF. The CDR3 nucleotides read TGCGCCAGCAGCCAAGCCCGACAGCAAGAGACCCAGTACTTC.

CDR3 bases: TGTGCCAGCAGTTTCGGTACCGGAAACACCATATATTTT. As protein: CASSFGTGNTIYF. The V gene is TRBV27, the J gene TRBJ1-3, with D unclear. Per germline, CDR1 MNHEY and CDR2 SMNVEV (reference sequence). The CDR3 totals 13 residues. The V end lost 3 bases, the J end lost 4 bases, and 7 bases lay between the germline ends.

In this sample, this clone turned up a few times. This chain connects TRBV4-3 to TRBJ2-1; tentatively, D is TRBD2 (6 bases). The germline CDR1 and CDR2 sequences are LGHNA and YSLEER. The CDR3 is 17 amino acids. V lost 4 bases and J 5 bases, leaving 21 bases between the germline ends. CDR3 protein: CASSRPSGIGGNNEQFF. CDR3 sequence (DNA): TGCGCCAGCAGCCGCCCTTCCGGGATTGGGGGGAACAATGAGCAGTTCTTC.

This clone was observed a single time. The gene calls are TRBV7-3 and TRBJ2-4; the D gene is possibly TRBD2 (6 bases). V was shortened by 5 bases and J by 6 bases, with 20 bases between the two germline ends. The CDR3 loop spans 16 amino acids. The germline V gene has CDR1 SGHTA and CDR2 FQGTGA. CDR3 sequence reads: CASSPQPGGISNIQYF. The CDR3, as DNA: TGTGCCAGCAGCCCCCAGCCGGGCGGGATATCAAACATTCAGTACTTC.

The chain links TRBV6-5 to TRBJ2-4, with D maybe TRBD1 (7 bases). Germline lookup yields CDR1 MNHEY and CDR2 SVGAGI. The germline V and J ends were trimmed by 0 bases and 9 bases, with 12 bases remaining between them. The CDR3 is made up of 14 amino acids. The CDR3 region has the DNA TGTGCCAGCAGTTACTCGAGGCAGGGGGGCATTCAGTACTTC. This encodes CASSYSRQGGIQYF.

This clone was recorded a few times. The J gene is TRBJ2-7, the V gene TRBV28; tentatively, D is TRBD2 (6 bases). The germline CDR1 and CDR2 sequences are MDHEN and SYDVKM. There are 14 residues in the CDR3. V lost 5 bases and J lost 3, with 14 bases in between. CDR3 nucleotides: TGTGCCAGCAGTCTTGCCGTAGCGGACTACGAGCAGTACTTC. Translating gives CASSLAVADYEQYF.

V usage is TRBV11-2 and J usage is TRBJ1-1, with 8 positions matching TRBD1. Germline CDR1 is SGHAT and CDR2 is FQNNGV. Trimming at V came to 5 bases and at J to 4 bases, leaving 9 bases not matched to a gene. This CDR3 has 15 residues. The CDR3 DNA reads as TGTGCCAGCAGCACCTTCCGCACAGGGGGCACTGAAGCTTTCTTT. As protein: CASSTFRTGGTEAFF.

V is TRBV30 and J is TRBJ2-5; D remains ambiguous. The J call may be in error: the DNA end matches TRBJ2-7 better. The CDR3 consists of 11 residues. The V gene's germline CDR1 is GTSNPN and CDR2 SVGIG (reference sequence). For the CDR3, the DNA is TGTGCCTGGAGTGTGGGCTACGAGCAGTACTTC. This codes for CAWSVGYEQYF.

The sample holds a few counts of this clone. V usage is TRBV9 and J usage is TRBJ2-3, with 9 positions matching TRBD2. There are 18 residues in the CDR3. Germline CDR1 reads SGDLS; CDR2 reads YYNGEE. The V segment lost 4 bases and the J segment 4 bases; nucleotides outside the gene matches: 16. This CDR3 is CASSWVTGTSSRADTQYF. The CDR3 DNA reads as TGTGCCAGCAGCTGGGTCACCGGGACTAGCAGTAGGGCAGATACGCAGTATTTT.

The CDR3 loop reads CASSQQRNTIYF. DNA of the CDR3: TGTGCCAGCAGCCAACAGAGAAACACCATATATTTT. The chain employs TRBV19 and TRBJ1-3; D gene ambiguous. The CDR3 has 12 residues. Germline values: CDR1 LNHDA, CDR2 SQIVND (reference sequence). The V gene lost 9 bases and the J gene lost 5 bases, with 11 bases spanning the gap.

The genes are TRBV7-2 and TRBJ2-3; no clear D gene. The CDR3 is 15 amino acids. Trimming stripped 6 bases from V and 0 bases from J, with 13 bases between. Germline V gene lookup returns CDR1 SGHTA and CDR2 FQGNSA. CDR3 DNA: TGTGCCAGCAGACCCCCTACCCTAAGCACAGATACGCAGTATTTT. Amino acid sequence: CASRPPTLSTDTQYF.

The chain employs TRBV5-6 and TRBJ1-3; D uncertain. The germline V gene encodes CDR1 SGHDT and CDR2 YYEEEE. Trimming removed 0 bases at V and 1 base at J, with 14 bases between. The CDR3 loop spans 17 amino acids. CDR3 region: CASSLGEERLSGNTIYF. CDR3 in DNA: TGTGCCAGCAGCTTGGGAGAGGAGAGGTTGTCTGGAAACACCATATATTTT. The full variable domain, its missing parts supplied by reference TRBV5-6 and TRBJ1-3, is DAGVTQSPTHLIKTRGQQVTLRCSPKSGHDTVSWYQQALGQGPQFIFQYYEEEERQRGNFPDRFSGHQFPNYSSELNVNALLLGDSALYLCASSLGEERLSGNTIYFGEGSWLTVV.

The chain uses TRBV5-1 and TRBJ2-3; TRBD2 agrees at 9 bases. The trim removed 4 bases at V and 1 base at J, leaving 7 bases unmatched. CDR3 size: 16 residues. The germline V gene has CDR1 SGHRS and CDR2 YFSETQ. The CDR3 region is CASSRLGGGGTDTQYF. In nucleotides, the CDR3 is TGCGCCAGCAGCCGTCTCGGCGGGGGGGGCACAGATACGCAGTATTTT.

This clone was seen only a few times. The CDR3 region has the DNA TGTGCCAGCAGTGCCGGACAGGGATATGGCTACACCTTC. This gives the protein CASSAGQGYGYTF. The chain joins TRBV6-1 to TRBJ1-2; 8 bases map to TRBD1. The germline V gene encodes CDR1 MNHNS and CDR2 SASEGT. V lost 4 bases to trimming and J lost 5 bases; unmatched junction nucleotides: 3. The CDR3 sequence is 13 residues long.

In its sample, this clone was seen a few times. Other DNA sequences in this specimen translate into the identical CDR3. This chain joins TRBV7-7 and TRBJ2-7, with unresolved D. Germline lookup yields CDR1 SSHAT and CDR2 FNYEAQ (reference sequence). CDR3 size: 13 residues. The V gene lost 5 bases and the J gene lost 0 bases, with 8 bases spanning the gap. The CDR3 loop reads CASSLRVSYEQYF. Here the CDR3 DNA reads TGTGCCAGCAGCCTACGGGTCTCCTACGAGCAGTACTTC.

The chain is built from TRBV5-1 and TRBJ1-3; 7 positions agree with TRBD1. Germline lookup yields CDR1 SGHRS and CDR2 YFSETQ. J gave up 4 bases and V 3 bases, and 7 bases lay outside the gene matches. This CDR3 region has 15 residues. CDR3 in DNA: TGCGCCAGCAGCTCCGAGACAGGGACAGGAAACACCATATATTTT. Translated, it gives CASSSETGTGNTIYF.